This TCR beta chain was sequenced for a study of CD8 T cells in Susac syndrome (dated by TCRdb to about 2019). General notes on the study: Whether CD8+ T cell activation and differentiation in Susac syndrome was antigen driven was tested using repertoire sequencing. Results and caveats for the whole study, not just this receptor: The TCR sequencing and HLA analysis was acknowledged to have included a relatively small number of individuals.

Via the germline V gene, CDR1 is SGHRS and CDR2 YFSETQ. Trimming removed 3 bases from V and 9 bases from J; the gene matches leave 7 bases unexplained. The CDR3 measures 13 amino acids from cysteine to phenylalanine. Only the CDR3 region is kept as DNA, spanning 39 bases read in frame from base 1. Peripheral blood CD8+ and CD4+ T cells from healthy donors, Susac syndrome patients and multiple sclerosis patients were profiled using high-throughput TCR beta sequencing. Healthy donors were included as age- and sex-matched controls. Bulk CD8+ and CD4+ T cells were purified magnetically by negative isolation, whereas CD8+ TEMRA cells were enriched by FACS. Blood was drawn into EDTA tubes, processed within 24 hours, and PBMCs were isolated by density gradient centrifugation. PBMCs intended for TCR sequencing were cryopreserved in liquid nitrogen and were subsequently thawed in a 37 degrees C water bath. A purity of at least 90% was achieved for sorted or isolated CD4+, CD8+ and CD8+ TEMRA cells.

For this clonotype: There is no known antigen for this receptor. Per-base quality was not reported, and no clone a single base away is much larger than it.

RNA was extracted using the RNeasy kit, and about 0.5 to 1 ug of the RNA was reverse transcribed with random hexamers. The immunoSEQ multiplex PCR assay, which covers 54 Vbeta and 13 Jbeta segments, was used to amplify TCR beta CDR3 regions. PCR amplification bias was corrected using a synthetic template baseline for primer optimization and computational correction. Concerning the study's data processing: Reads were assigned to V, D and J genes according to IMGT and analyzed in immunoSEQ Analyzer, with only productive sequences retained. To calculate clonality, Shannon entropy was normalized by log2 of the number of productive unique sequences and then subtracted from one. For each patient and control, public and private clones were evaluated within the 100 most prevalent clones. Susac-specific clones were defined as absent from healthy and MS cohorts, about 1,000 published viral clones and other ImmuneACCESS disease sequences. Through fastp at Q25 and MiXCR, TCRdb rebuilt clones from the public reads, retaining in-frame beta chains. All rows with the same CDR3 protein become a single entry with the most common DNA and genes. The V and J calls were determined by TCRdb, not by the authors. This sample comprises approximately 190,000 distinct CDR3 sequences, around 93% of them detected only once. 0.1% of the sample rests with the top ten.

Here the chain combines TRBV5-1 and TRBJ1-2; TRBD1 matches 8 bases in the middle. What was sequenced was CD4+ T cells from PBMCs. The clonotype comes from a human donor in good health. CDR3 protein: CASSSGQGTSYTF. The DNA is TGCGCCAGCAGCTCCGGACAGGGAACGAGCTACACCTTC.